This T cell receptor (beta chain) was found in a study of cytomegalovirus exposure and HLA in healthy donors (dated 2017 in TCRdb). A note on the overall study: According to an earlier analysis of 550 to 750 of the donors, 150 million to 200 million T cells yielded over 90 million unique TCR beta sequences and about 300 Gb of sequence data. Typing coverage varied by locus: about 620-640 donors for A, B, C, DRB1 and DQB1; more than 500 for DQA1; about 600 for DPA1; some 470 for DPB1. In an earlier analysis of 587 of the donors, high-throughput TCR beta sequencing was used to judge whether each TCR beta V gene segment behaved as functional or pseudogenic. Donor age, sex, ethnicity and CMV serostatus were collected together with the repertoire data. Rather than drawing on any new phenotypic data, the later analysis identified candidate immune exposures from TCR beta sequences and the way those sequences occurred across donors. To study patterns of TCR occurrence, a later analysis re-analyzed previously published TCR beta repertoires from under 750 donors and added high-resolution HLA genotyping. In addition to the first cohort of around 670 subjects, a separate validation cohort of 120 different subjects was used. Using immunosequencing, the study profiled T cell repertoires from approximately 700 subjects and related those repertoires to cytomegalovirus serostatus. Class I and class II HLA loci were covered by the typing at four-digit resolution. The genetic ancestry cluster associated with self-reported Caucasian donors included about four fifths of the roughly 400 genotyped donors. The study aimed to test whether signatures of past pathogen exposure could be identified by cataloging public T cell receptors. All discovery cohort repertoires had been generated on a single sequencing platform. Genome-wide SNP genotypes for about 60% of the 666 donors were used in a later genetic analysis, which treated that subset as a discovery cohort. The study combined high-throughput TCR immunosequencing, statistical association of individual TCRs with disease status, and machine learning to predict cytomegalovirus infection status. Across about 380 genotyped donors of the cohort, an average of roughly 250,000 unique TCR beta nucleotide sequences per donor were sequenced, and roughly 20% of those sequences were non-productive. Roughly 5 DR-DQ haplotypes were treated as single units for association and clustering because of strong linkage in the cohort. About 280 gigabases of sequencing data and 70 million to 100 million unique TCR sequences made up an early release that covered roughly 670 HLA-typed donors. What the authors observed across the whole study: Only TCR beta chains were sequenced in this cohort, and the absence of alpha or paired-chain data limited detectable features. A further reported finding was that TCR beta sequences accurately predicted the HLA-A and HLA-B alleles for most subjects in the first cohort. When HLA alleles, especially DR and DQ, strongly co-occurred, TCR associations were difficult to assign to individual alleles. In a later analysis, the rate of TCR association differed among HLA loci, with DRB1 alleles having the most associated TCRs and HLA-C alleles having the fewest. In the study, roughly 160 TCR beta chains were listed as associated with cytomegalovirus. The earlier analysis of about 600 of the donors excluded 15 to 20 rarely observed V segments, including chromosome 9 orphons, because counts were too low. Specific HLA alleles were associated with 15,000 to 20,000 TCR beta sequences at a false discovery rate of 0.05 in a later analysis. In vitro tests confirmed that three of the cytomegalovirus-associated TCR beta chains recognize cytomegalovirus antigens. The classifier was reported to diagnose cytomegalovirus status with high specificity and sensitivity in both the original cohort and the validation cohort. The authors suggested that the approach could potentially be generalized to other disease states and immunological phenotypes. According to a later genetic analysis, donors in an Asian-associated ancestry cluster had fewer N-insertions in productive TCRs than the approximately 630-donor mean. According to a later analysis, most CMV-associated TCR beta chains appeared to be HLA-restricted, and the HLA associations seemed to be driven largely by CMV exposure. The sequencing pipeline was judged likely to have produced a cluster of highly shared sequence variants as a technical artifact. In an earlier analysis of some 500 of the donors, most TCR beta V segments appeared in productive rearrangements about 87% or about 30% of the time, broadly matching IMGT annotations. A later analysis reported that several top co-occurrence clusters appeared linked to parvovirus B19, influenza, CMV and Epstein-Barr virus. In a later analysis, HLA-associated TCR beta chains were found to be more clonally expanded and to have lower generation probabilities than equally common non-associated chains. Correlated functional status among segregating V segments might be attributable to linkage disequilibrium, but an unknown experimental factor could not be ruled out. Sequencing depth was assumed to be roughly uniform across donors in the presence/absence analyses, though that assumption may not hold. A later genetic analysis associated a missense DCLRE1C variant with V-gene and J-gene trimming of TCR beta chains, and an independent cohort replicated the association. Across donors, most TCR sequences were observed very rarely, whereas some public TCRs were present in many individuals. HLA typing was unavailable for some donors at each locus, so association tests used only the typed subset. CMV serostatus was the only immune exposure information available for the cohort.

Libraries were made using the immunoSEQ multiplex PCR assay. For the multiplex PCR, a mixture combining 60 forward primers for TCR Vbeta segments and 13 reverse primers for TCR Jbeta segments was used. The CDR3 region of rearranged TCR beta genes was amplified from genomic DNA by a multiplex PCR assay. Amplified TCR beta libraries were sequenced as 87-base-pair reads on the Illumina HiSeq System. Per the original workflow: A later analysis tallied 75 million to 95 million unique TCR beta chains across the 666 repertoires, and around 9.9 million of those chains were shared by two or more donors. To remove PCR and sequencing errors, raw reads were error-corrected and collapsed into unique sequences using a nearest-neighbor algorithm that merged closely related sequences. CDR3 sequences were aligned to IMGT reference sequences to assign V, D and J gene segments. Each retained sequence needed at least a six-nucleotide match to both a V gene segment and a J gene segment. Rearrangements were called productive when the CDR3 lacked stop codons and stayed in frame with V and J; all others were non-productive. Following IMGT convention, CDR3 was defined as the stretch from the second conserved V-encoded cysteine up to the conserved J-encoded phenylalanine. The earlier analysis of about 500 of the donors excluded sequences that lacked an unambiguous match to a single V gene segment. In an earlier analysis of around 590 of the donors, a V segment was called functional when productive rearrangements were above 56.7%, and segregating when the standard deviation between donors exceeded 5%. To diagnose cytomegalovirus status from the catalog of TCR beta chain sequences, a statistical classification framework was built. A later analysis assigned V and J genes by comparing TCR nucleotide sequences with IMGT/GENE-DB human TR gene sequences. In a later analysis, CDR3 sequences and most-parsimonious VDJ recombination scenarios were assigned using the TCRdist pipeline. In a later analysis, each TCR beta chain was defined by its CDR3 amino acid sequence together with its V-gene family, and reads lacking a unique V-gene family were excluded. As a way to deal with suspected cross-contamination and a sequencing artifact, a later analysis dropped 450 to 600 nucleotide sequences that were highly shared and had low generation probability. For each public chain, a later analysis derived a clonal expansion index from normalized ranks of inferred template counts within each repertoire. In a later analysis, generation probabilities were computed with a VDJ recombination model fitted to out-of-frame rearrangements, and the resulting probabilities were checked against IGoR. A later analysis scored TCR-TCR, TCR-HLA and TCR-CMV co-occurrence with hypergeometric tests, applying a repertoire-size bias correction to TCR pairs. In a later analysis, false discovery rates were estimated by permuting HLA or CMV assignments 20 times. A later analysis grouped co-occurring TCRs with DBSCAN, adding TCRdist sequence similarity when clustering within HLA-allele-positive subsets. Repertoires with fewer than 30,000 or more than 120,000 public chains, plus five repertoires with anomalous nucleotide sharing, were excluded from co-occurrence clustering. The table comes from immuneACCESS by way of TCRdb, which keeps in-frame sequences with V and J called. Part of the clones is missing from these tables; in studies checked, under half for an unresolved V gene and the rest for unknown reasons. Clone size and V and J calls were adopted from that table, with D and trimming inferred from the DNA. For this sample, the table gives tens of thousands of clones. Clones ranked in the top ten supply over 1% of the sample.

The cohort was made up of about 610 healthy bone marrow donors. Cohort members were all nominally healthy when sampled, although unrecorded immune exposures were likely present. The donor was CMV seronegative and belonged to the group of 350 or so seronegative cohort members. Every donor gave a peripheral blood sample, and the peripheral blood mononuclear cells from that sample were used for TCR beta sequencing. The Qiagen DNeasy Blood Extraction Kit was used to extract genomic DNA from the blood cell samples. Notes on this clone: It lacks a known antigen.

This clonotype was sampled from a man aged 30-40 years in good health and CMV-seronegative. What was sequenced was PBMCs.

Here the CDR3 is given as CASSSQGTYEQYF. DNA sequence: TGTGCCAGCAGCTCCCAGGGTACGTACGAGCAGTACTTC. The V gene is TRBV9 and the J gene is TRBJ2-7; the D gene is perhaps TRBD1, on 5 matching bases. At the junction V is shortened by 4 bases and J by 4 bases, with 12 bases in between. Looking up the germline V gene yields CDR1 SGDLS and CDR2 YYNGEE. The CDR3, from cysteine to phenylalanine, totals 13 residues. This entry keeps only the CDR3 DNA: 39 bases, framed from base 1.